The following is a T cell receptor (beta chain) sequence with its context. The V gene end was trimmed by 1 base and the J gene end by 3 bases; junction bases not matched to a gene: 5. Germline V gene lookup returns CDR1 SGHTA and CDR2 FQGNSA. This CDR3 comprises 15 residues. PCR involved 60 Vbeta and 13 Jbeta primers. Here immunoSEQ multiplex PCR was the method, and the copy in TCRdb shows in-frame clones only, minus some. This sample has about 88,000 clones; 80% to 90% occur once, and the top ten carry 2.3%. This record comes from a study of cytomegalovirus exposure and HLA in healthy donors. The rearrangement links TRBV7-2 to TRBJ2-7, with 8 bases identical to TRBD2. The source material was PBMCs. This TCR derives from a young man in good health and CMV-seronegative. The CDR3 DNA reads TGTGCCAGCAGCTTAGGTAGCGGGACCCTCTACGAGCAGTACTTC. Translating it yields CASSLGSGTLYEQYF.